This T cell receptor beta chain was profiled in a study of CD8+ T cells in alopecia areata. Findings of the study overall: More clonal than normal scalp was lesional scalp, particularly alopecia totalis/universalis. Unlike in mice, where it was clearer, TCR sharing across patients was less clear, possibly HLA-related.

After isolation, RNA underwent reverse transcription to generate cDNA as the sequencing template. Method: immunoSEQ multiplex PCR; TCRdb's copy keeps in-frame clones and lacks some. The sample carries about 180,000 clones, 67% recorded once. The authors sorted CD4+ and CD8+ T cells from PBMCs. V shed 6 bases and J shed 0 bases, with 11 bases lying between them. This CDR3 region has 15 residues. Germline V gene data show CDR1 as MNHEY and CDR2 as SVGAGI. This clone was detected only a few times. What it recognizes is unknown. Sequencing was performed on CD8+ T cells sorted from blood, taken at week 0. The chain recombines TRBV6-5 with TRBJ1-4; weak D call: TRBD1 (6 bases). This TCR was sampled from a human donor with alopecia areata. The CDR3 spells CASSYGQSTNEKLFF. The CDR3 DNA sequence: TGTGCCAGCAGCTATGGACAGTCAACTAATGAAAAACTGTTTTTT.